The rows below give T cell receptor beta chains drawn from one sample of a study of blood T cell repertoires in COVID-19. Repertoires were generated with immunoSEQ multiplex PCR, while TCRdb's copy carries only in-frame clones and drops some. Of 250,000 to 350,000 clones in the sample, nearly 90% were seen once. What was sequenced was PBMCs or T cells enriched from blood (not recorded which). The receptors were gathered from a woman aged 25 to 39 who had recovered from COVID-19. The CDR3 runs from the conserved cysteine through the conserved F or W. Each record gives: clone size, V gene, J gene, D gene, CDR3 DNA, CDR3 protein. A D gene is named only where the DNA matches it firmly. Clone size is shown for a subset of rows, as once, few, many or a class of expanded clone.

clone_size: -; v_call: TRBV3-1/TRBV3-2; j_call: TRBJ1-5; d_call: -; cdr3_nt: TGTGCCAGCAGCCAATTGGGGGGGGACCCGCACCAGCATTTT; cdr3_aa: CASSQLGGDPHQHF
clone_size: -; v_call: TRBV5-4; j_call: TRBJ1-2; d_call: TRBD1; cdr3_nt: TGTGCCAGCAGCTGGGACAGGGGGCGTCGTGACTATGGCTACACCTTC; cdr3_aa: CASSWDRGRRDYGYTF
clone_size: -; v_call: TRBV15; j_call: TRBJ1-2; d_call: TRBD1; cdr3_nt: TGTGCCACCAGCGCCCATGGACAGGGAGGAGGCTACACCTTC; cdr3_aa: CATSAHGQGGGYTF
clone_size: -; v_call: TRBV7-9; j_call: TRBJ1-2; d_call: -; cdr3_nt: TGTGCCAGCAGCAGCTCAGGAGGTAATGGCTACACCTTC; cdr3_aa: CASSSSGGNGYTF
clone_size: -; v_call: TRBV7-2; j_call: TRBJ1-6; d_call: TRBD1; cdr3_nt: TGTGCCAGCAACCCGACAGGGGGCAGTTCACCCCTCCACTTT; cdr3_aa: CASNPTGGSSPLHF
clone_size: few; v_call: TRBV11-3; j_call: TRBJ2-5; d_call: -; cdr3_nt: TGTGCCAGCAGCTTAGACGAAGAGACCCAGTACTTC; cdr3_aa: CASSLDEETQYF
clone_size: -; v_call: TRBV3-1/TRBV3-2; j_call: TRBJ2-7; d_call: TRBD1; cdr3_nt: TGTGCCAGCAGCCAGACTGGGACAGGGAGTGGTTACGAGCAGTACTTC; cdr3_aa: CASSQTGTGSGYEQYF
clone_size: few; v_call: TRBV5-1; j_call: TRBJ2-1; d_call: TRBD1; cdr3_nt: TGCGCCAGCAGCCCCGGGACAGGGGGCTACAATGAGCAGTTCTTC; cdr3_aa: CASSPGTGGYNEQFF
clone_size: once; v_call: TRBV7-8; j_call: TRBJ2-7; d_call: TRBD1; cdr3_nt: TGTGCCAGCAGCTTATCGGTCTTGACAGGGGATGTAGACGAGCAGTACTTC; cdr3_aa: CASSLSVLTGDVDEQYF
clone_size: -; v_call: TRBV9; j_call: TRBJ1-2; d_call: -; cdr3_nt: TGTGCCAGCAGCCCCCGTGAGGGCCCCAACTATGGCTACACCTTC; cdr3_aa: CASSPREGPNYGYTF
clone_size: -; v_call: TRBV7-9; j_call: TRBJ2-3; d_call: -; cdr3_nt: TGTGCCAGCAGCCAGGGTTCAGATACGCAGTATTTT; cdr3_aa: CASSQGSDTQYF
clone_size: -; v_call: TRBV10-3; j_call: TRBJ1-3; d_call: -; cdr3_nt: TGTGCCATCAGTGAGTCGTTTCAGGGTTCCATATATTTT; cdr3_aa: CAISESFQGSIYF
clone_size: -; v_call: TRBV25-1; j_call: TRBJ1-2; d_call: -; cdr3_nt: TGTGCCAGCAGTGAAGTCGCGGGGCAGCGATTCGGGGGCTACACCTTC; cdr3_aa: CASSEVAGQRFGGYTF
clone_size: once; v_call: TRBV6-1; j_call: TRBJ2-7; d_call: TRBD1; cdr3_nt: TGTGCCAGCAGTGAGGCCGGGACAGGGGCCCGCGAGCAGTACTTC; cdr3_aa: CASSEAGTGAREQYF
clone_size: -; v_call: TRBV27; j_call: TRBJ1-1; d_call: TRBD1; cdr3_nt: TGTGCCAGCAGGAACTTGGAGGGGGCTGGCGACACTGAAGCTTTCTTT; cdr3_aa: CASRNLEGAGDTEAFF
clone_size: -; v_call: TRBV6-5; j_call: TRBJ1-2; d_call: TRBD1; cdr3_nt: TGTGCCAGCGTCCCTTCCCAGGGGGTTGCTGGTGGGTACACCTTC; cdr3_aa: CASVPSQGVAGGYTF
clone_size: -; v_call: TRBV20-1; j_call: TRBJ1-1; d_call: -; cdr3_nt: TGCAGTGCTATGGTTCGGACTGAAGCTTTCTTT; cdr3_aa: CSAMVRTEAFF
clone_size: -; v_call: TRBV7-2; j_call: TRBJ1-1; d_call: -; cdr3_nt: TGTGCCAGCAGCTTAGTAACGGGAAACACTGAAGCTTTCTTT; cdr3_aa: CASSLVTGNTEAFF
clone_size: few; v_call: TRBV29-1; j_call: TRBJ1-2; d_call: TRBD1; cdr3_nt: TGCAGCTCAAGGGACAGCCATAACTATGGCTACACCTTC; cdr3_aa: CSSRDSHNYGYTF
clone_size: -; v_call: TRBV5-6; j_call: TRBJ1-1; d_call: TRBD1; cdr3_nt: TGTGCCAGCAGCCCCCAGGGGGGTTACACTGAAGCTTTCTTT; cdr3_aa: CASSPQGGYTEAFF
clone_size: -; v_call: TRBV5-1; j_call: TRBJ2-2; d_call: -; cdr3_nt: TGCGCCAGCAGGGTCCATGGGACAACGAACACCGGGGAGCTGTTTTTT; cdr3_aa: CASRVHGTTNTGELFF
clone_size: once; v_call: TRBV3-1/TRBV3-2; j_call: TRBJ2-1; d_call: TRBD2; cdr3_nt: TGTGCCAGCAGCCAAAACCAGCGGGGGTTCGGTGAGCAGTTCTTC; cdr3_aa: CASSQNQRGFGEQFF
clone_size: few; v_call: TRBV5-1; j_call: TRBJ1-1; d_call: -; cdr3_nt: TGCGCCAGCAGCGAGGTACCTATGAACACTGAAGCTTTCTTT; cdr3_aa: CASSEVPMNTEAFF
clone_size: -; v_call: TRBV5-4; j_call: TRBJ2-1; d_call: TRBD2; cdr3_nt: TGTGCCAGCAGTCTAGCGGGGATCCGCAATGAGCAGTTCTTC; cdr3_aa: CASSLAGIRNEQFF
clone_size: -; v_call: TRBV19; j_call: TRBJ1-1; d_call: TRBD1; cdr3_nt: TGTGCCAGTAGTATTCCCCAGGGACAGTCCGCTTTCTTT; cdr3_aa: CASSIPQGQSAFF
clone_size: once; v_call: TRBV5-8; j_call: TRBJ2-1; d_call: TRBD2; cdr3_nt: TGTGCCAGCAGAACCGGACTAGCGGGGGGCTACAATGAGCAGTTCTTC; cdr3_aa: CASRTGLAGGYNEQFF
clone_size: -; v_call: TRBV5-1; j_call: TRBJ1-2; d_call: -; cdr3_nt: TGCGCCAGCAGTCCCGGGACACTAACCTATGGCTACACCTTC; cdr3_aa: CASSPGTLTYGYTF
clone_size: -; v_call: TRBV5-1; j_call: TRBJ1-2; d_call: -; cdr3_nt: TGCGCCAGCAGCTTGGACAGGGTTGATGGCTACACCTTC; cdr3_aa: CASSLDRVDGYTF
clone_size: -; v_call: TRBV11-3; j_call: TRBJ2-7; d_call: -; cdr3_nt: TGTGCCAGCAGCTTAGGGGGGGGCCGCGAGCAGTACTTC; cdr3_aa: CASSLGGGREQYF
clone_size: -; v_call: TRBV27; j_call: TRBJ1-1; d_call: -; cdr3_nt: TGTGCCAGCAGTTTATCGACAGTAGTAAACACTGAAGCTTTCTTT; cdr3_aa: CASSLSTVVNTEAFF
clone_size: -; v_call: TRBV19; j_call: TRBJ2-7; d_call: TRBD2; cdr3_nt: TGTGCCAGTAGCCTGAGCGGGGGCTACTACGAGCAGTACTTC; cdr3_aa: CASSLSGGYYEQYF
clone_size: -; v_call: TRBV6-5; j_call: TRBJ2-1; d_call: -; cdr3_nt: TGTGCCAGCAGTTACGGCACCTCCTACAATGAGCAGTTCTTC; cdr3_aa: CASSYGTSYNEQFF
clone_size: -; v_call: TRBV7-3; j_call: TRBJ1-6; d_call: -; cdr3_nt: TGTGCCAGCAGCTTACGCAGTACGGGGGATTCACCCCTCCACTTT; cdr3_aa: CASSLRSTGDSPLHF
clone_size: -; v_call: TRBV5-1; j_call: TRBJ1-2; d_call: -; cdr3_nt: TGCGCCAGCAGCTTGGATATCAGGGCAGATGGCTACACCTTC; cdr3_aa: CASSLDIRADGYTF
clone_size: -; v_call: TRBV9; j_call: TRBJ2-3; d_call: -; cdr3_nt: TGTGCCAGCAGCGTTGACATGGAAGGTAGTCTGGATACGCAGTATTTT; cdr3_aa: CASSVDMEGSLDTQYF
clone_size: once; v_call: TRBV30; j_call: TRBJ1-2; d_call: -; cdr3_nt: TGTGCCTGGCGCAGATCATCCTATGGCTACACCTTC; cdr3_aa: CAWRRSSYGYTF